This paragraph covers one T cell receptor (beta chain) sequence. The data were produced by immunoSEQ multiplex PCR, yet TCRdb's version contains in-frame clones alone and is incomplete. The repertoire has about 100,000 clones, roughly 93% of them found once; the top ten carry about 1.5%. These data belong to a study of Tregs in tolerant kidney transplant recipients. Recipients received nonmyeloablative bone marrow transplants from related graft donors, with transient mixed chimerism. Sequenced here: CD4+ T cells from blood (PBMCs), sampled 12 months after the transplant. The receptor's source is a human patient who received a combined kidney and bone marrow transplant. Some T cells may be graft donor cells.

DNA of the CDR3: TGTGCCAGCAGTTACTCAAAGGGGTCCTACGAGCAGTACTTC. The encoded protein is CASSYSKGSYEQYF. The V gene is TRBV6-6, the J gene TRBJ2-7; D might be TRBD1 (5 bases). This CDR3 is 14 amino acids long. V lost 0 bases and J lost 1, with 7 bases in between. Germline loops: CDR1 MNHNY, CDR2 SVGAGI (reference sequence).